The 10 T cell receptor beta chains in this list originate from one sample, sequenced in a study of CD8+ T cells in alopecia areata. Treatment meaning: oral pan-JAK inhibitor, 5-10 mg twice daily. TCR sequencing used cDNA made by reverse transcription of extracted RNA. The table came from immunoSEQ multiplex PCR; TCRdb's copy has only in-frame clones and leaves some out. This sample has about 190,000 clones, with 60% found just once. This sample comprised CD4+ T cells sorted from blood, obtained at week 4, from a patient treated with tofacitinib. The receptors originated from a human donor with alopecia areata.

This rearrangement joins TRBV7-2 to TRBJ1-2; 7 nucleotides agree with TRBD1. J was trimmed by 4 bases and V by 6 bases; bases with no gene match: 5. Looked up from germline, CDR1 is SGHTA and CDR2 is FQGNSA. The CDR3 loop spans 13 amino acids. The CDR3 region has the DNA TGTGCCAGCAGTCAGAGGGGGCTCTATGGCTACACCTTC. This codes for CASSQRGLYGYTF. Drawing the rest from reference TRBV7-2 and TRBJ1-2, the complete variable domain is GAGVSQSPSNKVTEKGKDVELRCDPISGHTALYWYRQSLGQGLEFLIYFQGNSAPDKSGLPSDRFSAERTGGSVSTLTIQRTQQEDSAVYLCASSQRGLYGYTFGSGTRLTVV.

The rearrangement uses TRBV28 and TRBJ2-7, with D possibly being TRBD1 (6 bases). Germline CDR1 and CDR2: MDHEN and SYDVKM. This CDR3 is built from 16 residues. With 7 bases removed from V and 5 bases from J, the gap between germline ends came to 24 bases. This chain's CDR3 is CASIGSFGQPGDEQYF. Written as DNA, the CDR3 is TGTGCCAGCATAGGCTCCTTCGGGCAGCCAGGGGACGAGCAGTACTTC.

This clone was seen a few times. The chain is built from TRBV29-1 and TRBJ1-2, with TRBD1 as a possible D gene (5 bases). The germline CDR1 and CDR2 sequences are SQVTM and ANQGSEA. Trimming pared 1 base from V and 1 base from J, leaving 10 bases between. This CDR3 has 14 amino acids. Written as DNA, the CDR3 is TGCAGCGTTGAAGGCGTAGGGGATAACTATGGCTACACCTTC. Its protein product is CSVEGVGDNYGYTF.

This chain connects TRBV4-3 to TRBJ2-5; 9 bases agree with TRBD2. V lost 0 bases and J lost 1; bases outside the gene matches: 3. Germline values: CDR1 LGHNA, CDR2 YSLEER. The CDR3 covers 16 residues. CDR3 amino acids: CASSQDRAGGQETQYF. The CDR3 DNA follows: TGCGCCAGCAGCCAAGACCGAGCGGGGGGCCAAGAGACCCAGTACTTC.

The chain links TRBV4-3 to TRBJ1-5; no clear D. This CDR3 region has 16 residues. Germline V gene data show CDR1 as LGHNA and CDR2 as YSLEER. Trimming removed 0 bases at V and 5 bases at J, with 14 bases between. The CDR3: CASSQDYQLPYQPQHF. In DNA, the CDR3 is TGCGCCAGCAGCCAAGATTACCAGCTACCCTATCAGCCCCAGCATTTT.

This clone has only one observation. The V call is TRBV4-1, the J call TRBJ2-1, with 7 bases lining up with TRBD2. This CDR3 contains 15 residues. The germline V gene has CDR1 MGHRA and CDR2 YSYEKL. With 4 bases clipped from V and 4 bases from J, the junction kept 7 bases outside the gene matches. This CDR3 is CASSLAAGTYNEQFF. CDR3 nucleotides: TGCGCCAGCAGCCTGGCAGCGGGAACTTACAATGAGCAGTTCTTC.

This chain connects TRBV11-2 to TRBJ2-1; TRBD1 is a possible D gene (5 bases). This CDR3 has 14 residues. V was cut by 5 bases and J by 10 bases, with 18 bases left in between. Germline V gives CDR1 SGHAT, CDR2 FQNNGV. The CDR3 coding sequence is TGTGCCAGCAGCCCCCATCCACAGGCTGGGGAGCAGTTCTTC. Residues: CASSPHPQAGEQFF.

The chain couples TRBV9 to TRBJ2-1, with TRBD2 matching 7 bases. CDR3 length equals 15 residues. The germline gives CDR1 SGDLS, CDR2 YYNGEE. Trimming removed 0 bases from V and 6 bases from J; junction bases left unmatched: 6. CDR3 residues: CASSVASGIPNEQFF. The CDR3, as DNA: TGTGCCAGCAGCGTAGCTAGCGGCATCCCCAATGAGCAGTTCTTC.

The V call is TRBV27, the J call TRBJ2-2; 10 bases match TRBD2. The CDR3 covers 18 residues. Germline values: CDR1 MNHEY, CDR2 SMNVEV (reference sequence). V lost 5 bases, J lost 4 bases, and 13 bases stayed unmatched. The CDR3 loop reads CASSPRWLASGGTGELFF. CDR3 nucleotide sequence: TGTGCCAGCAGTCCAAGGTGGTTGGCTAGCGGGGGCACCGGGGAGCTGTTTTTT.

This rearrangement joins TRBV29-1 to TRBJ2-7; the D gene is possibly TRBD2 (6 bases). Germline values: CDR1 SQVTM, CDR2 ANQGSEA. The CDR3 length is 12 residues. V was shortened by 4 bases and J by 3 bases, with 10 bases between the two germline ends. CDR3 sequence: CSVGWGDYEQYF. In DNA, the CDR3 is TGCAGCGTTGGTTGGGGGGACTACGAGCAGTACTTC.